This T cell receptor (beta chain) was retrieved from a study of a mutant IDH1 vaccine in newly diagnosed glioma. On the study more broadly: Vaccination was launched 4-6 weeks after radiotherapy alone, or with temozolomide cycles. The timing of visit V12 was week 35, and that of visit V13 was week 47. An approximately 62% male, approximately 40% female split and a mean age of about 40 years characterized treated patients.

Noted time point: week 35, safety follow-up. Doses of 300 ug of mutant IDH1 20-mer peptide were given with topical imiquimod. New IDH1-mutant, ATRX-lost WHO grade 3 or 4 astrocytomas occurred in donors. To note about this clone: Its antigen is undetermined.

Germline V lookup: CDR1 SGHAT, CDR2 FQNNGV. The length of the CDR3 is 13 residues. The germline V and J ends were trimmed by 0 bases and 5 bases, with 4 bases remaining between them. This table comes from immunoSEQ multiplex PCR, and its TCRdb copy is limited to in-frame clones, with some not included. This repertoire shows more than 35,000 clones, around 81% found once; its top ten account for approximately 4.7%. The input for sequencing was PBMCs, taken from a glioma patient whose treatment included an IDH1 peptide vaccine. The rearrangement links TRBV11-2 to TRBJ2-2; D not certain. The TCR originated in a woman in her thirties or forties with glioma. Some clones in this sample may be carry-over from other donors' samples. Here the CDR3 reads CASSLDYTGELFF. DNA for the CDR3: TGTGCCAGCAGCTTAGACTATACCGGGGAGCTGTTTTTT.